This record looks at one T cell receptor (beta chain) sequence and its context. The PCR had 60 Vbeta and 13 Jbeta primers. Using immunoSEQ multiplex PCR, the repertoire was profiled, and TCRdb retains in-frame clones only, with some absent. The sample includes 150,000 to 160,000 clones, 60% to 85% of them seen just once. The data belong to a study of cytomegalovirus exposure and HLA in healthy donors. V was shortened by 4 bases and J by 11 bases, with 14 bases between the two germline ends. The CDR3 extends over 12 amino acids. CDR1 and CDR2 (germline): MDHEN, SYDVKM. The sequencing input was PBMCs. This clonotype originated in a woman aged 40-49 years in good health and CMV-seronegative. The chain links TRBV28 to TRBJ2-5, with D possibly being TRBD2 (6 bases). The CDR3 DNA is TGTGCCAGCAGTTCACCCTGGAGGGAGCAGTACTTC. Encoded protein: CASSSPWREQYF.